Below, 3 T cell receptor beta chains from the same sample are listed, as sequenced in a study of shared clonotypes between healthy human individuals. Method: immunoSEQ multiplex PCR; TCRdb's copy keeps in-frame clones and lacks some. The sample records roughly 2.1 million clones, just over 90% being singletons. The naive CD8 population came from CD45RO-negative cells selected for CCR7, without terminally differentiated effector memory CD45RA+ cells. The source material was naive CD8+ T cells from PBMCs. All receptors derive from a man aged 18-30 years in good health. Some clones in this sample may be carry-over from other donors' samples.

As regards this clone: Different DNA sequences within this sample yield the same CDR3. The chain combines TRBV9 with TRBJ2-7; D gene uncertain. V was trimmed by 4 bases and J by 2 bases, leaving 7 bases between them. From germline, CDR1 is SGDLS and CDR2 YYNGEE. The CDR3 runs to 12 residues. The CDR3 bases are TGTGCCAGCAGCCCAGGCCCCTACGAGCAGTACTTC. Encoded protein: CASSPGPYEQYF.

The rearrangement uses TRBV6-5 and TRBJ2-1, with D perhaps TRBD2 (6 bases). Germline V lookup: CDR1 MNHEY, CDR2 SVGAGI. V was pared by 2 bases and J by 2 bases, with 10 bases between. This CDR3 spans 15 amino acids. CDR3 nucleotide sequence: TGTGCCAGCAGTTACAGGACTAATCCCTACAATGAGCAGTTCTTC. This translates into CASSYRTNPYNEQFF.

This sequence joins TRBV5-1 and TRBJ2-2, with D unresolved. V was cut by 1 base and J by 2 bases, with 6 bases left in between. This CDR3 has 14 residues. The germline V gene encodes CDR1 SGHRS and CDR2 YFSETQ. CDR3 coding DNA: TGCGCCAGCAGCTTGTCGCCTAACACCGGGGAGCTGTTTTTT. It yields the protein CASSLSPNTGELFF.